The rows below give T cell receptor beta chains drawn from one sample of a study of blood T cells in healthy people across ages. Using its own MiXCR run on the 5' RACE reads, TCRdb lists one record per CDR3 protein. The table shows approximately 810,000 distinct CDR3 sequences, with 25% to 30% occurring only once. Specimen: blood. The receptor set was obtained from a woman over 75 in good health. Both conserved end residues are part of each CDR3. A D gene is named only where the DNA matches it firmly. Clone size is given for some rows only: seen once, a few or many times, or a class if the clone is expanded.

NA | many | TRBJ2-5 | TRBV28 | CASSFASGGETQYF | TGTGCCAGCAGTTTCGCGTCAGGTGGGGAGACCCAGTACTTC
NA | NA | TRBJ2-7 | TRBV4-2 | CASSQDSEAAPYEQYF | TGTGCCAGCAGCCAAGATTCAGAAGCAGCACCCTACGAGCAGTACTTC
NA | many | TRBJ2-5 | TRBV29-1 | CSVEGPPQETQYF | TGCAGCGTTGAAGGTCCACCTCAAGAGACCCAGTACTTC
TRBD2 | few | TRBJ2-3 | TRBV10-2 | CASSRSTGTSGGAMDTQYF | TGCGCCAGCAGCAGATCTACCGGGACTAGCGGGGGGGCCATGGATACGCAGTATTTT
NA | few | TRBJ1-5 | TRBV12-3/TRBV12-4 | CASSSRAQGGSNQPQHF | TGTGCCAGCAGTTCTAGGGCTCAGGGCGGGAGCAATCAGCCCCAGCATTTT
NA | many | TRBJ2-1 | TRBV24-1 | CATSAAAGRVNEQFF | TGTGCCACCAGTGCAGCGGCAGGGAGAGTCAATGAGCAGTTCTTC
TRBD2 | once | TRBJ2-7 | TRBV28 | CASRRGDSSYEQYF | TGTGCCAGCAGACGGGGGGACTCCTCCTACGAGCAGTACTTC
NA | NA | TRBJ1-1 | TRBV11-3 | CASALGAGEAFF | TGTGCCAGCGCCCTGGGAGCCGGTGAAGCTTTCTTT
TRBD1 | NA | TRBJ2-3 | TRBV19 | CASSIGYRGLDTQYF | TGTGCCAGTAGTATAGGATACAGGGGCCTCGATACGCAGTATTTT
NA | many | TRBJ1-6 | TRBV20-1 | CSARPDGGAYNSPLHF | TGCAGTGCTAGACCCGACGGGGGTGCCTATAATTCACCCCTCCACTTT
NA | few | TRBJ1-6 | TRBV9 | CASSVADGLKSPLHF | TGTGCCAGCAGCGTAGCCGACGGTCTGAAGTCACCCCTCCACTTT
NA | NA | TRBJ2-7 | TRBV30 | CAWTAGPYEQYF | TGTGCCTGGACAGCAGGTCCCTACGAGCAGTACTTC
NA | NA | TRBJ2-1 | TRBV19 | CASSRRGDHNEQFF | TGTGCCAGTAGTAGGAGGGGGGACCACAATGAGCAGTTCTTC
NA | many | TRBJ2-1 | TRBV6-2/TRBV6-3 | CASSYSGVGYEQFF | TGTGCCAGCAGTTACTCCGGCGTAGGCTATGAGCAGTTCTTC
NA | few | TRBJ1-2 | TRBV5-1 | CASSLSENYGSTF | TGCGCCAGCAGCTTATCAGAAAACTATGGCTCCACCTTC
NA | many | TRBJ2-5 | TRBV5-1 | CASSLINIGETQYF | TGCGCCAGCAGCTTGATCAACATTGGAGAGACCCAGTACTTC
TRBD1 | many | TRBJ2-7 | TRBV6-6 | CASNLNPGTAAYEQYF | TGTGCCAGCAACTTGAACCCGGGGACAGCGGCCTACGAGCAGTACTTC
TRBD2 | NA | TRBJ2-3 | TRBV20-1 | CSAGETSGTDTQYF | TGCAGTGCTGGGGAGACTAGCGGCACAGATACGCAGTATTTT
TRBD2 | many | TRBJ2-3 | TRBV10-3 | CAISDRGGPPTQYF | TGTGCCATCAGTGACCGCGGGGGACCCCCTACGCAGTATTTT
NA | many | TRBJ1-2 | TRBV20-1 | CSARPQREKSKGYTF | TGCAGTGCTAGACCTCAAAGGGAGAAGTCGAAAGGCTACACCTTC